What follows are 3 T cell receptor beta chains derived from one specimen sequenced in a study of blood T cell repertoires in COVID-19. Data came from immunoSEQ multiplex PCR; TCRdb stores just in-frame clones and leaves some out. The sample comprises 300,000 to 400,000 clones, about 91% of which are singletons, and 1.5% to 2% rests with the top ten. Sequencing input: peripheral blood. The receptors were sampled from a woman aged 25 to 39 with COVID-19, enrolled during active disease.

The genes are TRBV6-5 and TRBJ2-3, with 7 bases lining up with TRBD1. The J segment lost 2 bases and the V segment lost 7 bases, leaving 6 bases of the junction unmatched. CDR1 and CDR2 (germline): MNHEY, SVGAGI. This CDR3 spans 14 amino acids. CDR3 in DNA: TGTGCCAGCAAAACGACAGGGATCACAGATACGCAGTATTTT. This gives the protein CASKTTGITDTQYF.

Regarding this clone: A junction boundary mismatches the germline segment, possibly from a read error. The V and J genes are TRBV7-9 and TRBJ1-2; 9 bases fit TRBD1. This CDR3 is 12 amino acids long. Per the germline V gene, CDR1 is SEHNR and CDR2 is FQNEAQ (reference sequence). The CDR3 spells CASSSGQGQTYF. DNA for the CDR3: TGTGCCAGCAGCTCCGGACAGGGGCAAACTTACTTC.

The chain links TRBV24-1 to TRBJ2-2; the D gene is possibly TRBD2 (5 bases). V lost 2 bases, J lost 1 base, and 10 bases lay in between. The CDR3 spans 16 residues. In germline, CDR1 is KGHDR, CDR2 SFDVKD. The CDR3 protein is CATSDSPGLNTGELFF. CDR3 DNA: TGTGCCACCAGTGATTCTCCGGGGTTGAACACCGGGGAGCTGTTTTTT.